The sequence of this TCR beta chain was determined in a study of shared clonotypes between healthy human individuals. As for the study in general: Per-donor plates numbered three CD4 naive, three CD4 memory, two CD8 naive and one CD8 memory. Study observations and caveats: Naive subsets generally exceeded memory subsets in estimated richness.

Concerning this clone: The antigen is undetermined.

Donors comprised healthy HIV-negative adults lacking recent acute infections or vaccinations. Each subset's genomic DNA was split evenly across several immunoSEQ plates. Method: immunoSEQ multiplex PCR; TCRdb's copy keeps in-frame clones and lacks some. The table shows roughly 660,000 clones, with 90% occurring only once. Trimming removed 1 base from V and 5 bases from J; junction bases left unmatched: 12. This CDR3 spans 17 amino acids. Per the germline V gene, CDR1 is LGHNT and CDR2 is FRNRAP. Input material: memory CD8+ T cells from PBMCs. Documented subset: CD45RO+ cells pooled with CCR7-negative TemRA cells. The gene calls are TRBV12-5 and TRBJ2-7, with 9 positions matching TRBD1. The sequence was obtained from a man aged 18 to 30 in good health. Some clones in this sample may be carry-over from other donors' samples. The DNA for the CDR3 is TGTGCTAGTGGTTTGGACCTGGGGTGGGACAGGGTCGACGAGCAGTACTTC. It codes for CASGLDLGWDRVDEQYF.